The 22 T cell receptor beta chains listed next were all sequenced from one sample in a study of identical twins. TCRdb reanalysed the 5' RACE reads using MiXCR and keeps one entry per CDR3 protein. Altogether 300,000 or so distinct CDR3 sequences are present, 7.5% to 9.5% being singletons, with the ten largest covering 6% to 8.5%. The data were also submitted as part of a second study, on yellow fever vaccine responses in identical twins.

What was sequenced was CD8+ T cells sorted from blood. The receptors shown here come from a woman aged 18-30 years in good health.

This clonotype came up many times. CDR3 sequence: CASSPSEKLFF. The DNA of the CDR3 is TGTGCCAGCAGTCCTTCTGAAAAACTGTTTTTT. This rearrangement joins TRBV12-3 or TRBV12-4 to TRBJ1-4; D unclear. The CDR3 totals 11 residues. V was trimmed by 5 bases and J by 7 bases, leaving 5 bases between them.

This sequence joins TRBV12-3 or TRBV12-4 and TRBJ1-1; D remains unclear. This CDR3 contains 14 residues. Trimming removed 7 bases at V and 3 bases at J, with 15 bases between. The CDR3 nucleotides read TGTGCCAGCACTACCCTCGTCGGGTACACTGAAGCTTTCTTT. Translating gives CASTTLVGYTEAFF.

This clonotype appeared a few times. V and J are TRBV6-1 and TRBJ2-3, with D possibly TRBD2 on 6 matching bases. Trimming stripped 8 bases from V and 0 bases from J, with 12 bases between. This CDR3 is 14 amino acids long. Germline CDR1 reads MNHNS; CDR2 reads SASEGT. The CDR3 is CASGGWQSTDTQYF. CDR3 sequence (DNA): TGTGCCAGCGGGGGGTGGCAAAGCACAGATACGCAGTATTTT.

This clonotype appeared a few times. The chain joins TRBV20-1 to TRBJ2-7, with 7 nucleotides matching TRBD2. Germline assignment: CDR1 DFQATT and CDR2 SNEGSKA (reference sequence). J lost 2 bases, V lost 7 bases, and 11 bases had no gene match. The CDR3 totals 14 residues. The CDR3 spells CSGPSGTGPYEQYF. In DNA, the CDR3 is TGCAGTGGCCCAAGCGGGACCGGCCCCTACGAGCAGTACTTC.

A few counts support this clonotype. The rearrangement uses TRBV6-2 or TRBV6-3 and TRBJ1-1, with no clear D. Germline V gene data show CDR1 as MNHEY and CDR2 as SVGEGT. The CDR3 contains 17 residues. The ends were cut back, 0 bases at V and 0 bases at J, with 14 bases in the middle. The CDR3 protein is CASSYSRTARLNTEAFF. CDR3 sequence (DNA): TGTGCCAGCAGTTACTCCCGTACAGCCCGCTTGAACACTGAAGCTTTCTTT.

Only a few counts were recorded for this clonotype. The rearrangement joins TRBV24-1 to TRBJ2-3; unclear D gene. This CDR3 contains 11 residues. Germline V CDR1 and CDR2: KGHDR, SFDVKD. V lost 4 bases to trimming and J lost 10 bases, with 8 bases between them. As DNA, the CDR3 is TGTGCCACCAGTGACACTTCGTCGCAGTATTTT. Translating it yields CATSDTSSQYF.

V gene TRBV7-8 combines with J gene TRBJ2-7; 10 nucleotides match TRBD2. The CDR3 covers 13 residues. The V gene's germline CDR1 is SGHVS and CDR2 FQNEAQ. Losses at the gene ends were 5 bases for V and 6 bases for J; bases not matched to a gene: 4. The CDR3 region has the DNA TGTGCCAGCAGCAGCGGGAGGGCTGGCGAGCAGTACTTC. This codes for CASSSGRAGEQYF.

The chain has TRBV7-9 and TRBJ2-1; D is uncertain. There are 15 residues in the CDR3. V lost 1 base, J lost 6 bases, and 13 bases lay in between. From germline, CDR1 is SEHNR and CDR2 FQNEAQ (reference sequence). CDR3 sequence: CASSLVASLPNEQFF. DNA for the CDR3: TGTGCCAGCAGCTTAGTGGCTAGTTTACCCAATGAGCAGTTCTTC.

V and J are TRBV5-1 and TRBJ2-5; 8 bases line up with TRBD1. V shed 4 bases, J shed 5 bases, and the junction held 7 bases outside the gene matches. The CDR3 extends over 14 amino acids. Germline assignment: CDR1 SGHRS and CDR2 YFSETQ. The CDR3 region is CASSVRGLDETQYF. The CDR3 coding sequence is TGCGCCAGCAGCGTCAGGGGGCTGGATGAGACCCAGTACTTC.

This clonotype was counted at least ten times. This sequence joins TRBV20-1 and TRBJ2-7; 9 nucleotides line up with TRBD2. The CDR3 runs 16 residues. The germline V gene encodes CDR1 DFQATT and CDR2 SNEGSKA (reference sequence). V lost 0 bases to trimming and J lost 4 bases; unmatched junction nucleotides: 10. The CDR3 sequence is CSARETASGRIYEQYF. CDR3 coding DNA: TGCAGTGCTAGAGAGACGGCCAGCGGGAGGATTTACGAGCAGTACTTC.

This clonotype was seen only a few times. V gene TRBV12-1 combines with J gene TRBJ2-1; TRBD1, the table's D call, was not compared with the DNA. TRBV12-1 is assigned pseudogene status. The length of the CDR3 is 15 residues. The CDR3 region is CASSWGSSGIWEQFF. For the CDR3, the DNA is TGTGCCAGCAGCTGGGGGAGCTCCGGCATTTGGGAGCAGTTCTTC.

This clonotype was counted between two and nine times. The CDR3 region has the DNA TGTGCCACCAGTGATTTGGCCATGGGGGATGCCACAGATACGCAGTATTTT. It is translated as CATSDLAMGDATDTQYF. J is TRBJ2-3 and V is TRBV24-1, with D perhaps being TRBD1 or TRBD2 (5 bases each). V dropped 0 bases and J dropped 2 bases, with 14 bases sitting between them. The CDR3 sequence is 17 residues long. Germline V gene data show CDR1 as KGHDR and CDR2 as SFDVKD.

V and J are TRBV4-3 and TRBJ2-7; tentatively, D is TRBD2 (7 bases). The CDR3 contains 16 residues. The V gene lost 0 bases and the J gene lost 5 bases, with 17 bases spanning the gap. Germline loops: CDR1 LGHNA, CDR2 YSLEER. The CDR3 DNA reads TGCGCCAGCAGCCAAGATGAGGGGGGGTTCCCTAACGAGCAGTACTTC. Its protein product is CASSQDEGGFPNEQYF.

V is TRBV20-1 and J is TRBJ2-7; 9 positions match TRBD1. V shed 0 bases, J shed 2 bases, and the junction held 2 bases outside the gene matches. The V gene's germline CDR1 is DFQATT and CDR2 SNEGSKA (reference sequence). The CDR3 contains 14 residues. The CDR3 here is CSARDRQGAYEQYF. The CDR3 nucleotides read TGCAGTGCTAGAGATCGACAGGGGGCCTACGAGCAGTACTTC.

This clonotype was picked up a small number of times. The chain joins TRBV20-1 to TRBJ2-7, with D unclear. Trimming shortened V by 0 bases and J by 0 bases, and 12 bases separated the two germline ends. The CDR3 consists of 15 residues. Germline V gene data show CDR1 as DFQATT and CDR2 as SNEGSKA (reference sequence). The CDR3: CSARDVEGFSYEQYF. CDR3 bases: TGCAGTGCTAGAGATGTAGAAGGATTCTCCTACGAGCAGTACTTC.

The CDR3 spells CASSGSGAQETQYF. The CDR3 DNA reads TGTGCCAGCAGTGGAAGCGGGGCACAAGAGACCCAGTACTTC. This sequence joins TRBV12-3 or TRBV12-4 and TRBJ2-5; 7 positions agree with TRBD2. The CDR3 totals 14 residues. With 5 bases clipped from V and 2 bases from J, the junction kept 5 bases outside the gene matches.

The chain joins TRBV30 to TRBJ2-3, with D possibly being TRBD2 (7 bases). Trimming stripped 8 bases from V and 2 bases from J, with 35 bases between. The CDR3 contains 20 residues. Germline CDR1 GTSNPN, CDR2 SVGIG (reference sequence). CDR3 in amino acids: CARWGGVDFPDRTNTDTQYF. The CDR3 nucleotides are TGTGCCAGGTGGGGGGGGGTGGATTTTCCCGACAGGACAAACACAGATACGCAGTATTTT.

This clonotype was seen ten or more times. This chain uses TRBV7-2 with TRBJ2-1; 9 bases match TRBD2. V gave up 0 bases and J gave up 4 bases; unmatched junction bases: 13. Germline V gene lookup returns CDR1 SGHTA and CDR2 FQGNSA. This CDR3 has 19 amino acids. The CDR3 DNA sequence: TGTGCCAGCAGCTTAGCGTCAGGGTTGGGACTAGCTAGATACAATGAGCAGTTCTTC. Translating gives CASSLASGLGLARYNEQFF.

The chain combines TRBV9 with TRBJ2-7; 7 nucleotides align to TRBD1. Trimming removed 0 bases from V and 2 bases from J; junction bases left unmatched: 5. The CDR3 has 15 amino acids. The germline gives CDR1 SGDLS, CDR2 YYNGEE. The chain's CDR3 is CASSVAPGQPYEQYF. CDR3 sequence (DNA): TGTGCCAGCAGCGTAGCTCCGGGACAGCCCTACGAGCAGTACTTC. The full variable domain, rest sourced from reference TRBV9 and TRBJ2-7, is DSGVTQTPKHLITATGQRVTLRCSPRSGDLSVYWYQQSLDQGLQFLIQYYNGEERAKGNILERFSAQQFPDLHSELNLSSLELGDSALYFCASSVAPGQPYEQYFGPGTRLTVT.

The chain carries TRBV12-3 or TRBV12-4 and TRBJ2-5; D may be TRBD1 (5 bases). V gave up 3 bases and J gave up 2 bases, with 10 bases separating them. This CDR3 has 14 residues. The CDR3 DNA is TGTGCCAGCAGTTTGGACAACTATCAAGAGACCCAGTACTTC. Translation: CASSLDNYQETQYF.

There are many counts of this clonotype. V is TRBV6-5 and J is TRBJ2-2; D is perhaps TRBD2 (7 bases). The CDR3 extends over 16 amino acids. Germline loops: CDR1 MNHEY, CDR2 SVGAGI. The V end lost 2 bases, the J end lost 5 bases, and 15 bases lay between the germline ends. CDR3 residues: CASSYGGGHGTGELFF. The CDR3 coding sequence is TGTGCCAGCAGTTACGGGGGGGGACATGGGACCGGGGAGCTGTTTTTT.

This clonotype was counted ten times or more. CDR3 DNA sequence: TGCAGCGTTGAATGGCGGGGGCTCTACAATGAGCAGTTCTTC. Translation: CSVEWRGLYNEQFF. This sequence joins TRBV29-1 and TRBJ2-1; a weak D match, TRBD2 (7 bases). V was pared by 2 bases and J by 3 bases, with 11 bases between. Germline V lookup: CDR1 SQVTM, CDR2 ANQGSEA. The CDR3 is 14 residues long.